This T cell receptor beta chain was profiled in a study of blood T cells in healthy people across ages. Alongside a J-beta primer mix, a sample-barcoded 5' primer served in a second PCR lasting roughly 7 to 11 cycles. TCRdb passed the 5' RACE reads through MiXCR, listing each CDR3 protein once. This table holds approximately 600,000 distinct CDR3 sequences, about 53% found once. The CDR3 covers 18 residues. Trimming left V 4 bases short and J 0 bases short, with 20 bases between. Germline V gives CDR1 SGDLS, CDR2 YYNGEE. This clonotype was counted only a few times. This sequence was found in a man between 60 and 70 years old in good health. The sample was blood. The chain is built from TRBV9 and TRBJ2-4, with D possibly TRBD1 on 6 matching bases. The CDR3 region has the DNA TGTGCCAGCAGCCCACCGAGGGGGTCGGGGATAGCCAAAAACATTCAGTACTTC. Translation: CASSPPRGSGIAKNIQYF.